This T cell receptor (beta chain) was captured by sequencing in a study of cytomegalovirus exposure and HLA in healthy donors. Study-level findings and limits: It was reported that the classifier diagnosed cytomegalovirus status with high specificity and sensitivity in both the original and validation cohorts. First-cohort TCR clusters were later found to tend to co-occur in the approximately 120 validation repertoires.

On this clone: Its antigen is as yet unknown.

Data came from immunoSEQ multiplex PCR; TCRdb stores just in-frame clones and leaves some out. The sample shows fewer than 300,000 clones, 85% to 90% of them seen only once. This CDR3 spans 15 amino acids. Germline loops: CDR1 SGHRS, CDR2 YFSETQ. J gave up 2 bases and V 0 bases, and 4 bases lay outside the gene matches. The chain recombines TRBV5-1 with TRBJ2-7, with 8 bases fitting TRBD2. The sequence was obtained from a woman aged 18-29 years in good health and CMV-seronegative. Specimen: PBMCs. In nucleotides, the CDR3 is TGCGCCAGCAGCTTGGAGGCGGGAGGACCCTACGAGCAGTACTTC. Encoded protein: CASSLEAGGPYEQYF.